The clone carrying this T cell receptor (beta chain) was observed at least ten times. Antigen: not known. Ophthalmopathy patients all had a Clinical Activity Score of at least 3, a NOSPECS grade of at least 4 and disease under 3 months old. Fresh 10 ml peripheral blood yielded PBMCs. This CDR3 is built from 18 residues. Per the germline V gene, CDR1 is SGHTA and CDR2 is FQGNSA. V dropped 1 base and J dropped 2 bases, with 18 bases sitting between them. These data belong to a study of T cells in Graves' hyperthyroidism and ophthalmopathy. General observations from the study: Among clonotypes expanded in thyroid above 0.001, most were also found in blood. Separation of ophthalmopathy from stable hyperthyroidism was achieved by a 13 V-J model.

What was amplified from RNA transcripts were TCR beta CDR3 regions. A set of HTBI primers served as the primers for a first-round RT-PCR of the TCR CDR3. TCRdb reprocessed the multiplex PCR reads with MiXCR, giving one entry per CDR3 protein. The table records about 350,000 distinct CDR3 sequences, about 16% of them present only once. The chain carries TRBV7-2 and TRBJ1-5; TRBD1 is a possible D gene (6 bases). This clonotype was sampled from a woman aged 55-69 years with Graves' ophthalmopathy. Specimen: blood. In DNA form, the CDR3 reads TGTGCCAGCAGCTTAGAGGGCGCGGGGGCAAGAGGCAATCAGCCCCAGCATTTT. This encodes CASSLEGAGARGNQPQHF.